This is a list of T cell receptor beta chains from one sample in a study of cytomegalovirus exposure and HLA in healthy donors. Assay: immunoSEQ multiplex PCR; the TCRdb copy retains only in-frame clones and omits some. Of 150,000 to 200,000 clones detected, approximately 84% appear once; the ten largest clones hold around 4.9%. The sample was PBMCs. The receptor source for this set is a girl aged 5-17 years in good health and CMV-seropositive. Both conserved end residues are part of each CDR3. The order of the fields is D gene, clone size, J gene, V gene, CDR3 protein, CDR3 DNA. The D gene is left open where the match is weak. Clone size is given for some rows only: seen once, a few or many times, or a class if the clone is expanded.

d_call: -; clone_size: -; j_call: TRBJ2-1; v_call: TRBV2; cdr3_aa: CAILTDYNEQFF; cdr3_nt: TGTGCCATCCTGACAGATTACAATGAGCAGTTCTTC
d_call: -; clone_size: -; j_call: TRBJ2-3; v_call: TRBV12-5; cdr3_aa: CASGFSADTQYF; cdr3_nt: TGTGCTAGTGGTTTCAGCGCCGATACGCAGTATTTT
d_call: TRBD2; clone_size: -; j_call: TRBJ2-1; v_call: TRBV7-6; cdr3_aa: CASSPVSGGLYNEQFF; cdr3_nt: TGTGCCAGCAGCCCCGTTTCGGGGGGGCTTTACAATGAGCAGTTCTTC
d_call: TRBD1; clone_size: once; j_call: TRBJ1-6; v_call: TRBV10-3; cdr3_aa: CAISESGQGDSPLHF; cdr3_nt: TGTGCCATCAGTGAGTCGGGACAGGGGGACTCACCCCTCCACTTT
d_call: -; clone_size: -; j_call: TRBJ2-7; v_call: TRBV19; cdr3_aa: CASSPRGSGSPSEQYF; cdr3_nt: TGTGCCAGTAGCCCACGAGGTTCCGGGTCCCCCTCCGAGCAGTACTTC
d_call: TRBD2; clone_size: -; j_call: TRBJ2-1; v_call: TRBV7-6; cdr3_aa: CASSLGGGGYNEQFF; cdr3_nt: TGTGCCAGCAGCTTAGGTGGGGGGGGATACAATGAGCAGTTCTTC
d_call: -; clone_size: -; j_call: TRBJ1-1; v_call: TRBV2; cdr3_aa: CASSDAGEAFF; cdr3_nt: TGTGCCAGCAGTGATGCCGGGGAAGCTTTCTTT
d_call: TRBD1; clone_size: -; j_call: TRBJ1-2; v_call: TRBV5-6; cdr3_aa: CASSLGGGGYGYTF; cdr3_nt: TGTGCCAGCAGCTTGGGAGGGGGCGGCTATGGCTACACCTTC
d_call: -; clone_size: once; j_call: TRBJ1-5; v_call: TRBV18; cdr3_aa: CASSPSRYSNQPQHF; cdr3_nt: TGTGCCAGCTCACCATCGCGGTATAGCAATCAGCCCCAGCATTTT
d_call: -; clone_size: -; j_call: TRBJ1-4; v_call: TRBV7-9; cdr3_aa: CASRRATNEKLFF; cdr3_nt: TGTGCCAGTCGGAGGGCAACTAATGAAAAACTGTTTTTT
d_call: -; clone_size: -; j_call: TRBJ1-1; v_call: TRBV6-1; cdr3_aa: CASSVGLGSGDTEAFF; cdr3_nt: TGTGCCAGCAGTGTAGGATTAGGGTCGGGGGACACTGAAGCTTTCTTT
d_call: TRBD1; clone_size: once; j_call: TRBJ2-1; v_call: TRBV18; cdr3_aa: CASSPPGQGRNEQFF; cdr3_nt: TGTGCCAGCTCACCACCGGGACAGGGGAGGAATGAGCAGTTCTTC
d_call: TRBD1; clone_size: -; j_call: TRBJ2-7; v_call: TRBV19; cdr3_aa: CASSYGQGSYEQYF; cdr3_nt: TGTGCCAGTAGCTACGGACAGGGCTCCTACGAGCAGTACTTC
d_call: -; clone_size: once; j_call: TRBJ1-6; v_call: TRBV5-6; cdr3_aa: CASSLGQGVFYNSPLHF; cdr3_nt: TGTGCCAGCAGCTTGGGGCAGGGTGTCTTCTATAATTCACCCCTCCACTTT
d_call: TRBD1; clone_size: -; j_call: TRBJ2-2; v_call: TRBV7-2; cdr3_aa: CASSSPDRSPGELFF; cdr3_nt: TGTGCCAGCAGCTCCCCGGACAGGTCGCCCGGGGAGCTGTTTTTT
d_call: -; clone_size: -; j_call: TRBJ1-1; v_call: TRBV15; cdr3_aa: CATSRVGGGGTEAFF; cdr3_nt: TGTGCCACCAGCAGAGTCGGGGGTGGGGGAACTGAAGCTTTCTTT
d_call: -; clone_size: once; j_call: TRBJ1-1; v_call: TRBV9; cdr3_aa: CASSGPSGKGTEAFF; cdr3_nt: TGTGCCAGCAGCGGCCCTTCGGGAAAGGGAACTGAAGCTTTCTTT
d_call: -; clone_size: -; j_call: TRBJ1-1; v_call: TRBV5-1; cdr3_aa: CASSGQGGNTEAFF; cdr3_nt: TGCGCCAGCAGCGGGCAAGGGGGGAACACTGAAGCTTTCTTT
d_call: -; clone_size: -; j_call: TRBJ2-4; v_call: TRBV19; cdr3_aa: CASRLGGAKNIQYF; cdr3_nt: TGTGCCAGTAGATTGGGGGGAGCCAAAAACATTCAGTACTTC
d_call: TRBD1; clone_size: -; j_call: TRBJ1-1; v_call: TRBV6-5; cdr3_aa: CASTNPTGGWSEAFF; cdr3_nt: TGTGCCAGCACCAACCCCACAGGGGGATGGTCTGAAGCTTTCTTT
d_call: TRBD2; clone_size: -; j_call: TRBJ2-1; v_call: TRBV4-1; cdr3_aa: CASSQKTSGGPHGQFF; cdr3_nt: TGCGCCAGCAGCCAAAAGACTAGCGGGGGGCCCCATGGGCAGTTCTTC
d_call: -; clone_size: -; j_call: TRBJ2-7; v_call: TRBV4-1; cdr3_aa: CASSQVQGTSYEQYF; cdr3_nt: TGCGCCAGCAGCCAAGTGCAGGGCACCTCCTACGAGCAGTACTTC
d_call: TRBD1; clone_size: -; j_call: TRBJ1-2; v_call: TRBV30; cdr3_aa: CAWSVARGRRGYTF; cdr3_nt: TGTGCCTGGAGTGTAGCCAGGGGGCGTAGGGGCTACACCTTC
d_call: -; clone_size: -; j_call: TRBJ1-3; v_call: TRBV5-4; cdr3_aa: CASSLASQNSGNTIYF; cdr3_nt: TGTGCCAGCAGCTTGGCTAGTCAGAACTCTGGAAACACCATATATTTT
d_call: TRBD1; clone_size: -; j_call: TRBJ1-2; v_call: TRBV6-5; cdr3_aa: CASSSTGSRSYTF; cdr3_nt: TGTGCCAGCAGCTCGACAGGGAGTAGAAGCTACACCTTC
d_call: TRBD1; clone_size: -; j_call: TRBJ1-2; v_call: TRBV6-1; cdr3_aa: CASRGTVAYYGYTF; cdr3_nt: TGTGCCAGCAGAGGGACAGTCGCTTACTATGGCTACACCTTC
d_call: TRBD1; clone_size: -; j_call: TRBJ2-4; v_call: TRBV7-3; cdr3_aa: CASSLRTGTADIQYF; cdr3_nt: TGTGCCAGCAGCCTACGGACAGGGACTGCGGACATTCAGTACTTC
d_call: TRBD1; clone_size: -; j_call: TRBJ2-7; v_call: TRBV19; cdr3_aa: CASSISWQGARNEQYF; cdr3_nt: TGTGCCAGTAGTATTTCCTGGCAGGGGGCGAGGAACGAGCAGTACTTC
d_call: -; clone_size: -; j_call: TRBJ1-3; v_call: TRBV4-1; cdr3_aa: CASSQLQVSSGNTIYF; cdr3_nt: TGCGCCAGCAGCCAATTACAGGTTTCTTCTGGAAACACCATATATTTT
d_call: -; clone_size: once; j_call: TRBJ1-5; v_call: TRBV5-6; cdr3_aa: CASSSLLLGSNQPQHF; cdr3_nt: TGTGCCAGCAGCAGCCTCCTATTGGGCAGCAATCAGCCCCAGCATTTT
d_call: -; clone_size: -; j_call: TRBJ1-1; v_call: TRBV18; cdr3_aa: CASSLVAGEAFF; cdr3_nt: TGTGCCAGCTCACTGGTTGCAGGGGAAGCTTTCTTT
d_call: TRBD1; clone_size: -; j_call: TRBJ2-1; v_call: TRBV4-2; cdr3_aa: CASSQGQGRGDEQFF; cdr3_nt: TGTGCCAGCAGCCAGGGACAGGGGCGGGGGGATGAGCAGTTCTTC
d_call: -; clone_size: -; j_call: TRBJ1-1; v_call: TRBV7-9; cdr3_aa: CASLGGANTEAFF; cdr3_nt: TGTGCCAGTCTAGGTGGGGCGAACACTGAAGCTTTCTTT
d_call: -; clone_size: -; j_call: TRBJ1-1; v_call: TRBV2; cdr3_aa: CASSVREGGTEAFF; cdr3_nt: TGTGCCAGCAGTGTCAGGGAAGGGGGCACTGAAGCTTTCTTT
d_call: TRBD1; clone_size: -; j_call: TRBJ2-4; v_call: TRBV9; cdr3_aa: CASSVDREAKNIQYF; cdr3_nt: TGTGCCAGCAGCGTGGACAGGGAGGCCAAAAACATTCAGTACTTC
d_call: -; clone_size: once; j_call: TRBJ1-1; v_call: TRBV5-1; cdr3_aa: CASRVTGSNTEAFF; cdr3_nt: TGCGCCAGCAGGGTAACGGGGTCGAACACTGAAGCTTTCTTT
d_call: -; clone_size: -; j_call: TRBJ2-6; v_call: TRBV4-2; cdr3_aa: CASSQEADSGANVLTF; cdr3_nt: TGTGCCAGCAGCCAAGAAGCGGACTCTGGGGCCAACGTCCTGACTTTC
d_call: TRBD2; clone_size: -; j_call: TRBJ2-5; v_call: TRBV7-3; cdr3_aa: CASSYSGGSQETQYF; cdr3_nt: TGTGCCAGCAGCTATAGCGGGGGGTCCCAAGAGACCCAGTACTTC
d_call: -; clone_size: -; j_call: TRBJ2-7; v_call: TRBV7-9; cdr3_aa: CASSLEVRGHEQYF; cdr3_nt: TGTGCCAGCAGCTTAGAGGTGCGGGGGCACGAGCAGTACTTC
d_call: TRBD2; clone_size: -; j_call: TRBJ2-5; v_call: TRBV11-2; cdr3_aa: CASSLRLASGGLEEETQYF; cdr3_nt: TGTGCCAGCAGCTTAAGGTTGGCTAGCGGGGGCTTGGAGGAAGAGACCCAGTACTTC
d_call: -; clone_size: -; j_call: TRBJ1-2; v_call: TRBV19; cdr3_aa: CASSAGGKVGGYTF; cdr3_nt: TGTGCCAGCTCCGCGGGGGGCAAAGTTGGAGGCTACACCTTC
d_call: -; clone_size: -; j_call: TRBJ1-2; v_call: TRBV5-1; cdr3_aa: CASSFTSAVGSYGYTF; cdr3_nt: TGCGCCAGCAGCTTTACCTCCGCAGTAGGGAGCTATGGCTACACCTTC